The entry that follows covers one T cell receptor beta chain sequence. This clonotype was recorded a few times. The target of this receptor is not known. No base qualities exist here, and no much larger clone lies one base off it. This specimen comes from a study of early T cells in non-severe SARS-CoV-2 infection (dated by TCRdb to the early 2020s). Background for the entire study: Because TCR sequencing relied on bulk RNA taken from unsorted whole blood, pairing of alpha and beta chains was not possible.

The library was prepared using 5' RACE. The sequencing machine was a NextSeq 500. Unique molecular identifiers were attached to individual cDNA molecules in the TCR library protocol so that sequencing error and PCR bias could be corrected. Both TCR alpha and beta chains were sequenced, and tight co-correlation was observed between alpha and beta sequence abundances in each sample. The original methods were these. V gene, J gene and CDR3 annotation of TCR sequences was performed with Decombinator V4. Expanded TCRs were defined as changing significantly between any two time points under a Poisson model with p below 0.0001. TCR abundances were normalised to the total number of TCRs sequenced per sample and were expressed as counts per million. TRAV1-2 paired with TRAJ12, TRAJ20 or TRAJ33 defined MAIT TCRs, while TRAV10 paired with TRAJ18 defined iNKT TCRs. VDJdb, accessed 1 November 2021, was searched for CMV, EBV and SARS-CoV-2 annotated TCRs, with TCRs annotated for multiple antigens excluded. Using fastp trimming at Q25 and MiXCR clonotype assembly, TCRdb reanalyzed the public sequencing data and kept in-frame beta chains. Identical CDR3 proteins give one entry, which carries the most common genes and DNA. The V and J calls and clone size come from TCRdb's table, not from the authors' own analysis. The sample table shows about 90,000 distinct CDR3 sequences, and over 13% are seen once. The top ten hold 6.5% to 8.5% of the sample.

On the study overall, not on this receptor specifically: VDJdb matching was skewed toward anti-spike CD8 responses, so virus-specific expansions were likely underestimated and private and CD4 specificities were missed.

The CDR3 spans 15 residues, from the cysteine through the phenylalanine. The retained sequence is limited to the CDR3, 45 bases, with the frame set at the first base. Germline trimming: 6 bases from V, 5 bases from J; junction bases outside gene matches: 9. CDR1 and CDR2, looked up from the germline V gene, are MDHEN and SYDVKM. Set within a cohort of healthcare workers in London, UK, this nested case-control study involved weekly PCR testing of nasopharyngeal swabs along with blood sampling. Healthcare workers were recruited between 23 and 31 March 2020, during the week of the UK lockdown, and were followed weekly for up to about 15 weeks.

The specimen sequenced was whole blood. The receptor comes from an adult who was a healthcare worker with PCR-confirmed SARS-CoV-2 infection or an uninfected control (not recorded which). Rearrangement joined TRBV28 to TRBJ2-7, with 11 central nucleotides matching TRBD1. The sequenced DNA is TGTGCCAGCAGCTGGACAGGGGGCGATGGTCACGAGCAGTACTTC. Translated, it reads CASSWTGGDGHEQYF.